A single sample is the source of the 14 T cell receptor beta chains below, sequenced in a study of cytomegalovirus exposure and HLA in healthy donors. Vbeta (60) and Jbeta (13) primers were used in the PCR. Profiled with immunoSEQ multiplex PCR; TCRdb holds only in-frame clones, not every one. The data contain approximately 150,000 clones, over 60% of them seen just once; the ten biggest clones take up approximately 2.9%. Sequencing input: PBMCs. The receptors originated from a woman aged 25 to 45 in good health and CMV-seropositive.

This chain uses TRBV13 with TRBJ2-3, with 8 bases matching TRBD2. The V gene end was trimmed by 0 bases and the J gene end by 0 bases; junction bases not matched to a gene: 11. This CDR3 spans 19 amino acids. CDR1 PRHDT and CDR2 FYEKMQ come from the germline V gene (reference sequence). The CDR3 DNA follows: TGTGCCAGCAGCTTAGGCCGGTTTAGCGGGATCTCTAGCACAGATACGCAGTATTTT. This encodes CASSLGRFSGISSTDTQYF.

The chain joins TRBV7-2 to TRBJ2-5; TRBD2 aligns across 10 bases. The CDR3 has 19 residues. From germline, CDR1 is SGHTA and CDR2 FQGNSA. Trimming removed 2 bases from V and 4 bases from J; junction bases left unmatched: 16. The CDR3 DNA is TGTGCCAGCAGCTTAACGTACTGGGTAGCGGGGGGTCTTGGAGAGACCCAGTACTTC. Translating gives CASSLTYWVAGGLGETQYF.

The chain uses TRBV6-6 and TRBJ1-5; D gene ambiguous. The ends were cut back, 0 bases at V and 9 bases at J, with 12 bases in the middle. Germline CDR1 reads MNHNY; CDR2 reads SVGAGI (reference sequence). This CDR3 comprises 14 residues. CDR3 residues: CASSYSQPGWPQHF. CDR3 coding DNA: TGTGCCAGCAGTTACTCCCAGCCGGGGTGGCCCCAGCATTTT.

CDR3 DNA: TGTGCCAGCAGCCCTTCCCCAGGACTAGCGGGGGGGATCAATGAGCAGTTCTTC. Translation: CASSPSPGLAGGINEQFF. The chain recombines TRBV5-4 with TRBJ2-1; 15 positions agree with TRBD2. This CDR3 is built from 18 residues. Germline assignment: CDR1 SGHNT and CDR2 YYREEE (reference sequence). Trimming removed 4 bases from V and 6 bases from J; junction bases left unmatched: 11.

V usage is TRBV4-1 and J usage is TRBJ2-1; 8 nucleotides agree with TRBD2. Germline-derived CDR1 and CDR2 are MGHRA and YSYEKL. V shed 4 bases, J shed 6 bases, and the junction held 8 bases outside the gene matches. CDR3 length: 15 amino acids. This chain's CDR3 is CASSPPGGIPNEQFF. The CDR3 DNA is TGCGCCAGCAGCCCCCCGGGAGGGATCCCCAATGAGCAGTTCTTC.

The gene calls are TRBV11-2 and TRBJ1-2; D is unclear. This CDR3 is built from 14 residues. V lost 2 bases and J 2 bases, leaving 9 bases between the germline ends. In germline, CDR1 is SGHAT, CDR2 FQNNGV. Here the CDR3 reads CASSLNPVNYGYTF. The DNA for the CDR3 is TGTGCCAGCAGCTTAAATCCAGTGAACTATGGCTACACCTTC. Complete variable domain (other parts from reference TRBV11-2 and TRBJ1-2): EAGVAQSPRYKIIEKRQSVAFWCNPISGHATLYWYQQILGQGPKLLIQFQNNGVVDDSQLPKDRFSAERLKGVDSTLKIQPAKLEDSAVYLCASSLNPVNYGYTFGSGTRLTVV.

The J gene is TRBJ2-2, the V gene TRBV19, with D unresolved. V lost 7 bases and J 7 bases, leaving 10 bases between the germline ends. The CDR3 extends over 12 amino acids. Germline CDR1 reads LNHDA; CDR2 reads SQIVND (reference sequence). The CDR3 protein is CASTYGGGELFF. The CDR3 nucleotides are TGTGCCAGTACCTACGGCGGCGGGGAGCTGTTTTTT.

V gene TRBV4-2 combines with J gene TRBJ1-4, with TRBD1 as a possible D gene (5 bases). The CDR3 sequence is 15 residues long. Germline values: CDR1 LGHNA, CDR2 YNFKEQ. Trimming took 3 bases from V and 5 from J, leaving 13 bases between them. The CDR3 sequence is CASSQDKRMNEKLFF. The CDR3 coding sequence is TGTGCCAGCAGCCAGGACAAGAGGATGAATGAAAAACTGTTTTTT.

This clone was counted only a few times. The chain is built from TRBV6-5 and TRBJ2-7; TRBD1 matches at 7 bases. The CDR3 runs to 15 residues. The germline V gene has CDR1 MNHEY and CDR2 SVGAGI. Trimming cost V 2 bases and J 3 bases; bases outside gene matches: 7. CDR3 DNA: TGTGCCAGCAGTTACAGCCGGACAGGAAACTACGAGCAGTACTTC. The encoded protein is CASSYSRTGNYEQYF.

As for this clone: The sample holds other DNA sequences that translate to the same CDR3. CDR3 sequence reads: CASSFQGSSYEQYF. CDR3 in DNA: TGTGCCAGCAGCTTCCAGGGTAGCTCCTACGAGCAGTACTTC. This rearrangement joins TRBV7-2 to TRBJ2-7; possible D gene TRBD1, 5 bases. V lost 3 bases and J 0 bases, leaving 9 bases between the germline ends. Germline V gene data show CDR1 as SGHTA and CDR2 as FQGNSA. CDR3 length: 14 amino acids.

This clone appeared a single time. The chain couples TRBV7-9 to TRBJ2-7, with 7 positions matching TRBD2. The V and J ends lost 5 bases and 6 bases, in that order; junction bases with no gene match: 22. Germline CDR1 reads SEHNR; CDR2 reads FQNEAQ (reference sequence). This CDR3 has 18 residues. CDR3 protein: CASSPHGVVGLVSREQYF. CDR3 sequence (DNA): TGTGCCAGCAGCCCCCACGGGGTTGTCGGACTAGTTTCTCGCGAGCAGTACTTC.

This chain connects TRBV30 to TRBJ1-4; possibly TRBD1 for D (5 bases). The CDR3 covers 11 residues. Germline lookup yields CDR1 GTSNPN and CDR2 SVGIG (reference sequence). Between the trimmed V and J ends, which lost 4 bases and 5 bases, there was a span of 5 bases. The CDR3 protein is CAWTGNEKLFF. CDR3 DNA sequence: TGTGCCTGGACAGGGAATGAAAAACTGTTTTTT.

This clone appeared a few times. One end of the junction is discordant with germline, which a read error may explain. V is TRBV2 and J is TRBJ1-6, with D hard to call. CDR3 length: 15 amino acids. Germline V lookup: CDR1 SNHLY, CDR2 FYNNEI. The CDR3 is CASSEQAGYSSPLHF. Here the CDR3 DNA reads TGTGCCAGCAGTGAACAGGCCGGTTATAGTTCACCCCTCCACTTT.

The chain joins TRBV21-1 to TRBJ2-7; whether TRBD2, the table's D call, matches the DNA was not checked. TRBV21-1 is an annotated pseudogene. CDR3 length equals 15 residues. The chain's CDR3 is CASSKAEREKDEQYF. DNA for the CDR3: TGTGCCAGCAGCAAAGCGGAGCGGGAGAAAGACGAGCAGTACTTC.